This T cell receptor beta chain was retrieved from a study of memory CD4+ T cells and cytomegalovirus serostatus. Study-wide context: Of the healthy Belgian adults, under 10 were CMV seropositive and about 24 seronegative.

Single viable CD3+CD4+CD8-CD45RO+ cells were sorted as the memory CD4+ T cells. As processed by the authors: After removing out-of-frame reads, over 2 million distinct TCRbeta sequences remained. The protocol was immunoSEQ multiplex PCR, while the TCRdb copy is restricted to in-frame clones and leaves out a portion. V, J and clone size were drawn from that table, and D and trimming were deduced from the DNA. The sample records about 42,000 clones, around 80% being singletons. Study results and caveats: A US-trained random forest predicted CMV serostatus with median AUC around 0.9.

Points on this clone: Its antigen is as yet unknown.

This clonotype was obtained from an adult in good health and CMV-seronegative. The sample taken for sequencing was memory CD4+ T cells from blood.

Written as DNA, the CDR3 is TGTGCCAGCAGCCCGAGGGGACAAACAGATACGCAGTATTTT. Its protein product is CASSPRGQTDTQYF. V gene TRBV9 combines with J gene TRBJ2-3, with D possibly matching TRBD1 (6 bases). Trimming shortened V by 4 bases and J by 3 bases, and 12 bases separated the two germline ends. The CDR3 covers 14 residues. The germline V gene encodes CDR1 SGDLS and CDR2 YYNGEE.